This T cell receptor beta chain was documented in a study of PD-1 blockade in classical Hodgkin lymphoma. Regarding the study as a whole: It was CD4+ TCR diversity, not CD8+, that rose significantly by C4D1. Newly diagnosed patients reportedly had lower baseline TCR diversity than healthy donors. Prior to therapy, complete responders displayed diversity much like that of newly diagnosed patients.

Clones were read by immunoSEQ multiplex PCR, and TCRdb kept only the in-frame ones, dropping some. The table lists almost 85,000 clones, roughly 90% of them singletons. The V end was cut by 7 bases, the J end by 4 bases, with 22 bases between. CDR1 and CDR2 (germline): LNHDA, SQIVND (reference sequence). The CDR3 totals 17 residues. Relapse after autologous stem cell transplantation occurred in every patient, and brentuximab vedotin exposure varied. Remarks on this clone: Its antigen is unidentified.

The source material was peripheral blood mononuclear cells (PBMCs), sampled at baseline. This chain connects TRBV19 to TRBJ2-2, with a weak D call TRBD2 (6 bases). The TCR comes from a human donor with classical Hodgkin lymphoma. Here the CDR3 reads CASNGDLGRYSTGELFF. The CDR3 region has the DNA TGTGCCAGTAACGGGGACCTCGGGAGATATAGCACCGGGGAGCTGTTTTTT.